The 16 T cell receptor beta chains below come from one sample, sequenced in a study of blood T cell repertoires in COVID-19. The protocol was immunoSEQ multiplex PCR, while the TCRdb copy is restricted to in-frame clones and leaves out a portion. This table holds under 200,000 clones, around 89% found once. Sequencing input: PBMCs or T cells enriched from blood (not recorded which). Every receptor here comes from a woman between 18 and 29 years old who had recovered from COVID-19.

V and J are TRBV28 and TRBJ2-1; D call uncertain. Germline values: CDR1 MDHEN, CDR2 SYDVKM. The CDR3 has 16 residues. V gave up 5 bases and J gave up 0 bases, with 14 bases separating them. CDR3 DNA: TGTGCCAGCAGTCAAAACCCTGAGAGCTCCTACAATGAGCAGTTCTTC. It yields the protein CASSQNPESSYNEQFF.

This chain's CDR3 is CASSQGGSPTDTQYF. In DNA, the CDR3 is TGTGCCAGCAGCCAAGGGGGCTCCCCCACAGATACGCAGTATTTT. This chain joins TRBV7-3 and TRBJ2-3; TRBD1 matches 7 bases. V dropped 5 bases and J dropped 2; count of bases not matched to a gene: 7. CDR1 is SGHTA, CDR2 FQGTGA, per germline. This CDR3 has 15 amino acids.

The V and J genes are TRBV4-2 and TRBJ2-1, with 7 bases lining up with TRBD1. CDR1 and CDR2 (germline): LGHNA, YNFKEQ. J gave up 6 bases and V 0 bases, and 5 bases lay outside the gene matches. The CDR3 extends over 15 amino acids. The CDR3 sequence: CASSQDTGASNEQFF. The DNA for the CDR3 is TGTGCCAGCAGCCAAGATACAGGGGCGAGCAATGAGCAGTTCTTC.

The chain joins TRBV7-9 to TRBJ1-5, with D possibly being TRBD1 (5 bases). Germline CDR1 reads SEHNR; CDR2 reads FQNEAQ (reference sequence). Trimming stripped 1 base from V and 2 bases from J, with 6 bases between. CDR3 size: 14 residues. The CDR3 reads CASSLVGGNQPQHF. In nucleotides, the CDR3 is TGTGCCAGCAGCTTAGTAGGGGGCAATCAGCCCCAGCATTTT.

This chain connects TRBV5-1 to TRBJ2-5; TRBD2 matches at 11 bases. The trim removed 5 bases at V and 7 bases at J, leaving 7 bases unmatched. CDR1 is SGHRS, CDR2 YFSETQ, per germline. The CDR3 is 14 amino acids. CDR3: CASRPQGTSGTQYF. CDR3 nucleotide sequence: TGCGCCAGCAGACCTCAGGGGACTAGCGGGACCCAGTACTTC.

This chain connects TRBV5-1 to TRBJ2-3; D perhaps matches TRBD1 (6 bases). The CDR3 contains 14 residues. Germline V gives CDR1 SGHRS, CDR2 YFSETQ. The V end was cut by 5 bases, the J end by 2 bases, with 12 bases between. For the CDR3, the DNA is TGCGCCAGCAGACGCCGGGACAACACAGATACGCAGTATTTT. Translating gives CASRRRDNTDTQYF.

The genes are TRBV19 and TRBJ1-1; perhaps TRBD1 as D (5 bases). Germline values: CDR1 LNHDA, CDR2 SQIVND (reference sequence). This CDR3 is built from 15 residues. Trimming removed 1 base from V and 5 bases from J, with 14 bases in between. CDR3 protein: CASSIVGQSLTEAFF. Here the CDR3 DNA reads TGTGCCAGTAGTATAGTTGGACAAAGTTTGACTGAAGCTTTCTTT.

This rearrangement joins TRBV18 to TRBJ1-1; no clear D gene. Germline CDR1 reads KGHSH; CDR2 reads LQKENI. The V end was cut by 1 base, the J end by 1 base, with 7 bases between. CDR3 length: 14 amino acids. Written as DNA, the CDR3 is TGTGCCAGCTCACCACGCGGCGGGAACACTGAAGCTTTCTTT. Residues: CASSPRGGNTEAFF.

The chain joins TRBV19 to TRBJ1-1, with unresolved D. The CDR3 runs to 15 residues. The germline CDR1 and CDR2 sequences are LNHDA and SQIVND (reference sequence). V gave up 3 bases and J gave up 0 bases, with 11 bases separating them. CDR3 nucleotide sequence: TGTGCCAGTAGTATGGAGGGAACCATGAACACTGAAGCTTTCTTT. Protein sequence: CASSMEGTMNTEAFF.

The chain employs TRBV27 and TRBJ1-1; 8 bases are shared with TRBD1. Unmatched junction bases numbered 8, after V lost 6 bases and J lost 2 bases. Germline V gene lookup returns CDR1 MNHEY and CDR2 SMNVEV (reference sequence). This CDR3 is built from 15 residues. CDR3 region: CASSPGQGVNTEAFF. CDR3 in DNA: TGTGCCAGCAGCCCTGGACAGGGCGTTAACACTGAAGCTTTCTTT.

This clone occurred a few times. The chain employs TRBV14 and TRBJ2-2; D uncertain. V was cut by 1 base and J by 7 bases, with 10 bases left in between. CDR1 is SGHDN and CDR2 is FVKESK in the germline V gene. The CDR3 has 14 amino acids. The CDR3 here is CASSQVSLGGELFF. The DNA of the CDR3 is TGTGCCAGCAGCCAAGTGTCTCTCGGCGGGGAGCTGTTTTTT. Full variable domain (remainder filled in from reference TRBV14 and TRBJ2-2): EAGVTQFPSHSVIEKGQTVTLRCDPISGHDNLYWYRRVMGKEIKFLLHFVKESKQDESGMPNNRFLAERTGGTYSTLKVQPAELEDSGVYFCASSQVSLGGELFFGEGSRLTVL.

This clone appeared once. The chain joins TRBV14 to TRBJ1-1, with D tentatively TRBD1 (6 bases). This CDR3 has 15 amino acids. Deletions cut 3 bases from V and 5 bases from J, with 16 bases between. The germline CDR1 and CDR2 sequences are SGHDN and FVKESK. The DNA for the CDR3 is TGTGCCAGCAGCCAGGGGTTGCCAGGGGTTACTGAAGCTTTCTTT. The encoded protein is CASSQGLPGVTEAFF.

The V call is TRBV28, the J call TRBJ2-1; maybe TRBD2 (6 bases). The CDR3 extends over 14 amino acids. V was pared by 2 bases and J by 4 bases, with 9 bases between. CDR1 and CDR2 from the germline V gene are MDHEN and SYDVKM. CDR3 sequence (DNA): TGTGCCAGCAGTTTAAGACGGGGGTACAATGAGCAGTTCTTC. Translation gives CASSLRRGYNEQFF. The variable domain in full, with the rest retrieved from reference TRBV28 and TRBJ2-1, is DVKVTQSSRYLVKRTGEKVFLECVQDMDHENMFWYRQDPGLGLRLIYFSYDVKMKEKGDIPEGYSVSREKKERFSLILESASTNQTSMYLCASSLRRGYNEQFFGPGTRLTVL.

The CDR3 region has the DNA TGTGCCAGTAGTGACAACTACGAGCAGTACTTC. Translation: CASSDNYEQYF. V and J are TRBV19 and TRBJ2-7; D remains ambiguous. The CDR3 totals 11 residues. Trimming took off 5 bases at V and 3 bases at J, with 5 bases between the two ends. Per germline, CDR1 LNHDA and CDR2 SQIVND (reference sequence).

The chain combines TRBV10-2 with TRBJ1-1; TRBD1 is a possible D gene (5 bases). This CDR3 comprises 14 residues. V lost 7 bases, J lost 1 base, and 13 bases lay in between. CDR1 and CDR2 from the germline V gene are WSHSY and SAAADI. This chain's CDR3 is CASTAVQGNTEAFF. The CDR3 bases are TGCGCCAGCACCGCAGTTCAGGGGAACACTGAAGCTTTCTTT.

This sequence joins TRBV19 and TRBJ2-1; the match to TRBD1 covers 7 bases. J lost 3 bases, V lost 1 base, and 3 bases had no gene match. Germline CDR1 LNHDA, CDR2 SQIVND (reference sequence). CDR3 length: 15 amino acids. CDR3 loop: CASSIAGTVYNEQFF. CDR3 nucleotide sequence: TGTGCCAGTAGTATAGCCGGGACAGTCTACAATGAGCAGTTCTTC.